These 2 T cell receptor beta chains came from one sample sequenced in a study of neurological immune-mediated disorders. In TCRdb, the 5' RACE reads were re-called with MiXCR into one record per CDR3 protein. Here the sample spans tens of thousands of distinct CDR3 sequences, 8% to 10% being singletons. Time point denoted: longitudinal time-point 1 (baseline). Input material: PBMCs. Receptors originate from a woman aged 40-49 years in good health.

This clonotype was seen many times. Written as DNA, the CDR3 is TGTGCCAGCAGCCCAGGACGCAAGTCCCCACAAGAGACCCAGTACTTC. Amino acid sequence: CASSPGRKSPQETQYF. The chain links TRBV7-9 to TRBJ2-5; D unresolved. With 5 bases removed from V and 2 bases from J, the gap between germline ends came to 18 bases. Germline CDR1 reads SEHNR; CDR2 reads FQNEAQ (reference sequence). This CDR3 has 16 residues.

This clonotype was found many times. This chain joins TRBV5-8 and TRBJ1-5; D ambiguous. CDR3 size: 16 residues. V lost 0 bases and J lost 3, with 13 bases in between. CDR1 and CDR2 (germline): SGHTS, YDEGEE. The CDR3 sequence is CASSLAGPFSNQPQHF. CDR3 DNA sequence: TGTGCCAGCAGCTTGGCGGGTCCCTTCTCCAATCAGCCCCAGCATTTT.